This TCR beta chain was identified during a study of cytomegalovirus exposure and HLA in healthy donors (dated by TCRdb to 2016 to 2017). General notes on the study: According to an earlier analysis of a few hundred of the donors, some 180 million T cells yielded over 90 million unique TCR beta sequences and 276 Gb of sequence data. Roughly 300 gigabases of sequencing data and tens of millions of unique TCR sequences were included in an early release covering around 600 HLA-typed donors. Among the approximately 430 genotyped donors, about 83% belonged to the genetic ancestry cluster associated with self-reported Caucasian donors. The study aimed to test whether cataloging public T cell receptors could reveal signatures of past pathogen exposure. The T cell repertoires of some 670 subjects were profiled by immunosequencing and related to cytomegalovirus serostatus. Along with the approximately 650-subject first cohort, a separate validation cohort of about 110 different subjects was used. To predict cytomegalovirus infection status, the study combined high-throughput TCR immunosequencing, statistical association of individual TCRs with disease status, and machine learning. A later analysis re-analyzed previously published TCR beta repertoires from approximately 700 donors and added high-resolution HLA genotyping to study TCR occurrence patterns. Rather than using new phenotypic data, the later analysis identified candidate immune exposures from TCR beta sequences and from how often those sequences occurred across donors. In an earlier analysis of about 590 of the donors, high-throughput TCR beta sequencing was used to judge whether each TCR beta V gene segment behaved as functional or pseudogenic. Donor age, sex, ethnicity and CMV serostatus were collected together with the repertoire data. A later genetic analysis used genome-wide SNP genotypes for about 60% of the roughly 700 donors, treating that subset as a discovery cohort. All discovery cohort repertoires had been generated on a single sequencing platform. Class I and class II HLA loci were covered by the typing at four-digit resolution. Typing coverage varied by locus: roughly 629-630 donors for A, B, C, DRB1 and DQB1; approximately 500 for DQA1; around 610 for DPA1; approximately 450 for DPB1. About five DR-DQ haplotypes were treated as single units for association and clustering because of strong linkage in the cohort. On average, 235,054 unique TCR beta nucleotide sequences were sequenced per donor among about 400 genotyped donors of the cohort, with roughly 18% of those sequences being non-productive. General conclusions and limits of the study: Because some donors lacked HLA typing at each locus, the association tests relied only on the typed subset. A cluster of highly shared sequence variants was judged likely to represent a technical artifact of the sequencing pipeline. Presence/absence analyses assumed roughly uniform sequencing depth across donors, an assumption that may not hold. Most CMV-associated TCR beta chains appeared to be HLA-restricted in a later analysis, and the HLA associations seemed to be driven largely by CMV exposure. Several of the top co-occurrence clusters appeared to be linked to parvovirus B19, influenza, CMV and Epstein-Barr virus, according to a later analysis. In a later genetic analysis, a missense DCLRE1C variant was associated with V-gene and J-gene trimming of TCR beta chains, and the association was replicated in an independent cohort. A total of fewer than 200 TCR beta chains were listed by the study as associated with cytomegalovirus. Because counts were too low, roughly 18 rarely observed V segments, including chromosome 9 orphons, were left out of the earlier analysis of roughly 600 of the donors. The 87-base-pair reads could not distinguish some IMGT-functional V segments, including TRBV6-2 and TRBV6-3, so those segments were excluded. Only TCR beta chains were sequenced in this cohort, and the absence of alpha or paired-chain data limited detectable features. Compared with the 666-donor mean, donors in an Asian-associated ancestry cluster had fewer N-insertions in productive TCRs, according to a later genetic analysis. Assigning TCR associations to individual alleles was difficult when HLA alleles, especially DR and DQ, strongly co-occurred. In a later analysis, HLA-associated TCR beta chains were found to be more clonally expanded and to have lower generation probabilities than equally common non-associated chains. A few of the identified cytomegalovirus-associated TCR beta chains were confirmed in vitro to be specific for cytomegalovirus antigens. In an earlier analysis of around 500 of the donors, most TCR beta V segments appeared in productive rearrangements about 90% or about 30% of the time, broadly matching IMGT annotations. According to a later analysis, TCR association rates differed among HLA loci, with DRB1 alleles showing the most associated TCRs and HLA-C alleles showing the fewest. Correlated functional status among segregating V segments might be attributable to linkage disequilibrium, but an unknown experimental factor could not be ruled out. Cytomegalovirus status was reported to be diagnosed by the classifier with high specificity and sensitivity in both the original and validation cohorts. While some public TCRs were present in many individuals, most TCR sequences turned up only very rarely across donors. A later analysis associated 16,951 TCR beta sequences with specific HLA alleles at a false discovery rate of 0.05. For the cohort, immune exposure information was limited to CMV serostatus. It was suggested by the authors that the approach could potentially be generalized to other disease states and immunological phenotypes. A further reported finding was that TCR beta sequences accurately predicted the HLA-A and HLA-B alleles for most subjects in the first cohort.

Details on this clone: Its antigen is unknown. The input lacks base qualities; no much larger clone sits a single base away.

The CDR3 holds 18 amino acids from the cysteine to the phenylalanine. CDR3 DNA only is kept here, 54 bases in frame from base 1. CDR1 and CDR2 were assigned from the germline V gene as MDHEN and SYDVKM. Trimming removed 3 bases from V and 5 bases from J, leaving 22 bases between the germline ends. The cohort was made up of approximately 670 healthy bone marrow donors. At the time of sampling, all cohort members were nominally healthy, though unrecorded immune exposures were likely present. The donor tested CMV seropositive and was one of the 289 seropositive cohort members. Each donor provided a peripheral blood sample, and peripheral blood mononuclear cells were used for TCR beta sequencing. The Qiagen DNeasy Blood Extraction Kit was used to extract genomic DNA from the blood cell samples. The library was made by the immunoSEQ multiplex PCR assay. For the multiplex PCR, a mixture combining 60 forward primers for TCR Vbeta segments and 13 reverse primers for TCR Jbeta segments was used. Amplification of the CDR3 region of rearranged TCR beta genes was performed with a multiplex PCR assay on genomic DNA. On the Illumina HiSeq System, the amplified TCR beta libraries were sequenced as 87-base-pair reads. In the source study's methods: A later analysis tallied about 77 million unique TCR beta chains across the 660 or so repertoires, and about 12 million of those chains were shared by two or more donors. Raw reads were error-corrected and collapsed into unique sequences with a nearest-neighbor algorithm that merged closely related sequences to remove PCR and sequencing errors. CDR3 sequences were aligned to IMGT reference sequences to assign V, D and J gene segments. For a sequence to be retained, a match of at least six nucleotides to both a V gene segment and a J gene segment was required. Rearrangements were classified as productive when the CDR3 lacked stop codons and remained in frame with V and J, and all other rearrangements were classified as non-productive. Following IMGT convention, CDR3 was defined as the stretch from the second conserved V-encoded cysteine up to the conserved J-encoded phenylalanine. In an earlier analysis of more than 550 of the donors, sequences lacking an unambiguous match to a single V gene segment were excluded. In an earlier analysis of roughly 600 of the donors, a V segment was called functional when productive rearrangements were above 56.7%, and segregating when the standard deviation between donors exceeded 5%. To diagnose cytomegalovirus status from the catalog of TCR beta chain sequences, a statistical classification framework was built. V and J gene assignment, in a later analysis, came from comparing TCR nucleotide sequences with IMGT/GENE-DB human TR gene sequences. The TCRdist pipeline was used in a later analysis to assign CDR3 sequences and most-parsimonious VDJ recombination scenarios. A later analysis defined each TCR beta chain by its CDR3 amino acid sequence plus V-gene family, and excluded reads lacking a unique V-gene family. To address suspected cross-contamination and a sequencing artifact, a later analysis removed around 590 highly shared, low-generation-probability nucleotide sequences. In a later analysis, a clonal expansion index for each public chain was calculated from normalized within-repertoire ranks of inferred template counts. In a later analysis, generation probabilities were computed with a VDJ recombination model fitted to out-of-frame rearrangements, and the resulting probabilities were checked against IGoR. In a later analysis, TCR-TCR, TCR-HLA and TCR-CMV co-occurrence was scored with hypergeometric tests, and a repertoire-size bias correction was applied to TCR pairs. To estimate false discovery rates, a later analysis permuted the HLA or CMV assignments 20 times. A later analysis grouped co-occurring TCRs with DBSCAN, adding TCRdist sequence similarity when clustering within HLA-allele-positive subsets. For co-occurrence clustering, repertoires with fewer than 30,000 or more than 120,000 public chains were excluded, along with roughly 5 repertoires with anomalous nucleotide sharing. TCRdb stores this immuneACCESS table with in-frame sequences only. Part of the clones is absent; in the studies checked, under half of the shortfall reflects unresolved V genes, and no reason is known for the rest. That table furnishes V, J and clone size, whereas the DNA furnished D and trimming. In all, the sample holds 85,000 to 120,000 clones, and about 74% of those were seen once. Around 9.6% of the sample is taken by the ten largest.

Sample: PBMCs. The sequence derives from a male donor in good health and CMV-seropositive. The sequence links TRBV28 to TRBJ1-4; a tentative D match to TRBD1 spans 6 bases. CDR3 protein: CASSFGRSGVSRNEKLFF. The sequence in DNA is TGTGCCAGCAGTTTTGGCAGGTCAGGGGTGAGTAGGAATGAAAAACTGTTTTTT.